Described below is a single TCR beta chain sequence and its context. PCR used 60 Vbeta primers and 13 Jbeta primers. Data came from immunoSEQ multiplex PCR; TCRdb stores just in-frame clones and leaves some out. The sample has over 65,000 clones, approximately 81% seen once. This sample is drawn from a study of cytomegalovirus exposure and HLA in healthy donors. The germline V gene encodes CDR1 SEHNR and CDR2 FQNEAQ (reference sequence). V lost 6 bases and J lost 5; bases outside the gene matches: 15. CDR3 length: 17 amino acids. The clonotype comes from a woman in her 30s in good health and CMV-seropositive. This chain joins TRBV7-9 and TRBJ2-1; 8 bases agree with TRBD2. Specimen: PBMCs. The CDR3 sequence: CASRTRPGLAANNEQFF. CDR3 DNA sequence: TGTGCCAGCAGGACTAGACCCGGACTAGCCGCGAACAATGAGCAGTTCTTC. Supplemented by reference TRBV7-9 and TRBJ2-1, the full variable domain reads DTGVSQNPRHKITKRGQNVTFRCDPISEHNRLYWYRQTLGQGPEFLTYFQNEAQLEKSRLLSDRFSAERPKGSFSTLEIQRTEQGDSAMYLCASRTRPGLAANNEQFFGPGTRLTVL.